Shown below are 9 T cell receptor beta chains from a single sample sequenced in a study of OX40 agonist ivuxolimab in advanced cancers. Data came from immunoSEQ multiplex PCR; TCRdb stores just in-frame clones and leaves some out. The data contain 55,000 to 60,000 clones, more than 85% of them seen just once; the ten biggest clones take up 18%. Sequencing was performed on CD4+ or CD8+ T cells sorted from blood, taken in a trial of the OX40 agonist ivuxolimab. The receptors shown here come from an adult with an advanced solid tumor such as melanoma, head and neck, liver or kidney cancer.

The V call is TRBV28, the J call TRBJ2-7, with 12 nucleotides matching TRBD1. CDR1 is MDHEN, CDR2 SYDVKM, per germline. There are 14 residues in the CDR3. V trimming: 6 bases; J trimming: 2 bases; junction bases outside the gene matches: 2. CDR3 sequence reads: CASSRDRGPYEQYF. In nucleotides, the CDR3 is TGTGCCAGCAGCCGGGACAGGGGGCCCTACGAGCAGTACTTC.

This clone was seen a single time. V usage is TRBV7-9 and J usage is TRBJ2-7; no clear D gene. Trimming pared 1 base from V and 2 bases from J, leaving 18 bases between. Germline CDR1 reads SEHNR; CDR2 reads FQNEAQ (reference sequence). The CDR3 runs 17 residues. The CDR3 DNA follows: TGTGCCAGCAGCTTAGTACCCGTCGGGTTGGGCACCTACGAGCAGTACTTC. This gives the protein CASSLVPVGLGTYEQYF.

The V and J genes are TRBV28 and TRBJ1-1, with a possible D match to TRBD1 (5 bases). Per the germline V gene, CDR1 is MDHEN and CDR2 is SYDVKM. V dropped 1 base and J dropped 4 bases, with 10 bases sitting between them. The CDR3 loop spans 14 amino acids. CDR3: CASSLSWGGTEAFF. The CDR3 DNA follows: TGTGCCAGCAGTTTATCTTGGGGCGGCACTGAAGCTTTCTTT.

The chain is built from TRBV9 and TRBJ1-2; 7 nucleotides line up with TRBD1. The V and J ends lost 0 bases and 4 bases, in that order; junction bases with no gene match: 15. This CDR3 comprises 18 residues. CDR1 SGDLS and CDR2 YYNGEE come from the germline V gene. CDR3 residues: CASSVGGLTGAGPYGYTF. The CDR3 nucleotides are TGTGCCAGCAGCGTAGGGGGGCTAACAGGGGCCGGGCCCTATGGCTACACCTTC.

The chain joins TRBV11-2 to TRBJ1-1, with a possible D match to TRBD1 (5 bases). The germline gives CDR1 SGHAT, CDR2 FQNNGV. This CDR3 is built from 14 residues. Between the trimmed V and J ends, which lost 0 bases and 4 bases, there was a span of 9 bases. The CDR3 nucleotides are TGTGCCAGCAGCTTAGATGGGGGGGGCACTGAAGCTTTCTTT. Its protein product is CASSLDGGGTEAFF.

This sequence joins TRBV28 and TRBJ2-2, with 12 bases aligning to TRBD2. The CDR3 is 17 amino acids. With V trimmed by 6 bases and J by 2 bases, 7 bases remained unmatched. The germline V gene has CDR1 MDHEN and CDR2 SYDVKM. In nucleotides, the CDR3 is TGTGCCAGCAGCCGACGGACTAGCGGGGTTAACACCGGGGAGCTGTTTTTT. Translated: CASSRRTSGVNTGELFF.

V and J are TRBV4-3 and TRBJ1-3; no clear D gene. Trimming removed 3 bases at V and 0 bases at J, with 15 bases between. The CDR3 contains 17 residues. Germline loops: CDR1 LGHNA, CDR2 YSLEER. CDR3: CASSHSPTSSSGNTIYF. CDR3 DNA sequence: TGCGCCAGCAGCCATAGCCCGACAAGCAGCTCTGGAAACACCATATATTTT.

The chain is built from TRBV27 and TRBJ2-1, with no clear D. The CDR3 length is 15 residues. Germline V lookup: CDR1 MNHEY, CDR2 SMNVEV (reference sequence). Trimming removed 4 bases from V and 0 bases from J, with 10 bases in between. The chain's CDR3 is CASSSGTVSYNEQFF. The CDR3, as DNA: TGTGCCAGCAGTTCGGGTACGGTCTCCTACAATGAGCAGTTCTTC.

The chain carries TRBV27 and TRBJ2-1, with TRBD2 matching 7 bases. Germline lookup yields CDR1 MNHEY and CDR2 SMNVEV (reference sequence). After removal of 0 bases from V and 1 base from J, the junction contained 3 bases not matched to a gene. There are 16 residues in the CDR3. In DNA form, the CDR3 reads TGTGCCAGCAGTTTATCGACAGCGGGATCCTACAATGAGCAGTTCTTC. This gives the protein CASSLSTAGSYNEQFF.